This paragraph reports one TCR beta chain. No antigen is known for it. This could be a read error, since a much larger clone is one nucleotide away. Stable Graves' hyperthyroidism was defined as no progression to ophthalmopathy during 18 months of follow-up. The hyperthyroidism patients were between 18 and 65 years old and newly diagnosed, with a disease duration of less than 2 months. Patients with uncontrolled infections, other autoimmune diseases, pregnancy or lactation were excluded. Clinical symptoms, serum thyroxine and TRAb, thyroid ultrasound, and orbital computed tomography formed the basis for the diagnoses. PBMCs were separated from roughly 10 ml of fresh peripheral blood using Ficoll-Paque density gradient centrifugation. Total RNA was extracted using Trizol reagent, and RNA quality was assessed on an Agilent 2100 Bioanalyzer. The data were taken from a study of T cells in Graves' hyperthyroidism and ophthalmopathy (dated by TCRdb to about 2019). About the investigation overall: Peripheral blood samples were taken at initial diagnosis, before any treatment was given. TCR V-J signatures able to tell the groups apart were searched for in a discovery cohort of around 95 patients, of whom under 45 had Graves' ophthalmopathy and around 56 had stable Graves' hyperthyroidism. The 75 to 100 discovery patients were divided at random into training and test sets in a 7:3 ratio. Whether ophthalmopathy could be predicted prospectively was tested in an independent validation cohort made up of fewer than 20 hyperthyroidism patients plus 17 patients who later progressed to ophthalmopathy. The paper reports TCR Vbeta CDR3 sequencing of some 140 peripheral blood samples: 40 or so ophthalmopathy, fewer than 85 hyperthyroidism and 17 progressor patients. In over five Graves' hyperthyroidism patients, the study also compared T-cell repertoires from thyroid tissue with T-cell repertoires from blood. Once sampling was done, hyperthyroidism patients were given methimazole at a starting dose of 30 mg daily, whereas ophthalmopathy patients were given high-dose intravenous methylprednisolone.

TCR beta CDR3 regions were amplified from RNA transcripts. The first round of RT-PCR for the TCR CDR3 was performed with the HTBI primer set and the Qiagen OneStep RT-PCR kit. The libraries were constructed in a second round of multiplex PCR and then size-selected and purified. The libraries were sequenced on an Illumina HiSeq2000 using paired-end 100 bp reads. On the authors' methods: SOAPnuke was used to process the raw data, throwing out any read that contained adapters or uncalled bases, had a mean Phred below 15, or lacked an exact constant-primer or identifier match. COPE v1.2.5 was used to merge the high-quality paired reads, and each unique nucleotide sequence was defined as a clonotype. MiTCR v1.1 was used to align the clonotypes against IMGT TRBV, TRBD and TRBJ reference segments. The analysis was restricted to V-J combinations with a frequency above 0.0001, which together covered 99% to 99.2% of the repertoires. The TCS score was defined as F50 (clonal expansion) divided by E x V (chaos), with BLOSUM62-based TCRdist calculated between CDR3 peptides within each V-J. Welch's t-statistics and random forest reduced just over 500 V-J features to fewer than 15, which were used in a naive Bayes classifier (R e1071). TCRdb redid the processing of the public reads, applying fastp at Q25 and MiXCR, and retained in-frame beta chains. Each record represents a unique CDR3 protein, reported with the most common genes and DNA among its rows. The V and J calls reflect TCRdb's pipeline rather than the authors' work. This sample holds about 400,000 distinct CDR3 sequences; 14% to 15% were observed only once. The top ten clones comprise less than 35% of the sample.

What the research found in general, with its limitations: During validation, the model predicted progression to ophthalmopathy a median of around six months ahead of onset, with approximately 70% sensitivity and about 75% specificity. Sample size was not statistically predetermined, and investigators were not blinded to group allocation. Blood samples also contained most of the expanded thyroid clonotypes (frequency above 0.001), which suggests that blood repertoires may reflect thyroid immune responses. A 13 V-J signature model separated ophthalmopathy from stable hyperthyroidism, with about 88% sensitivity and about 81% specificity in cross-validation and 80%/75% in testing.

V is reduced by 5 bases and J by 5 bases, leaving a spacing of 15 bases between them. From the cysteine up to the phenylalanine, the CDR3 has a length of 14 residues. This entry keeps only the CDR3 DNA: 42 bases, framed from base 1. Sequences SGHAT (CDR1) and FQNNGV (CDR2) are obtained from the germline V gene. The receptor was derived from a woman in her 30s with Graves' hyperthyroidism. The sample comprised blood. The chain is assembled from TRBV11-2 and TRBJ2-5; TRBD1 is possibly the D segment (6 matching bases). CDR3 region: CASSKVGAGETQYF. The nucleotides are TGTGCCAGCAGCAAGGTGGGGGCAGGGGAGACCCAGTACTTC.